Each of the 28 T cell receptor beta chains below was sequenced from the same sample in a study of blood T cell repertoires in COVID-19. Some clones are missing from TCRdb's copy, which holds only in-frame ones; the method was immunoSEQ multiplex PCR. Altogether 30,000 or so clones are present, 85% to 90% being singletons, with the ten largest covering about a sixth. Source material: peripheral blood. These receptor sequences come from a man aged 80 or over with acute or convalescent COVID-19.

The V gene is TRBV2, the J gene TRBJ1-2, with a tentative D call TRBD1 (6 bases). CDR3 length: 13 amino acids. The germline V and J ends were trimmed by 3 bases and 4 bases, with 9 bases remaining between them. Germline V gene lookup returns CDR1 SNHLY and CDR2 FYNNEI. The CDR3 spells CASSEMGAYGYTF. CDR3 nucleotide sequence: TGTGCCAGCAGTGAGATGGGGGCCTATGGCTACACCTTC.

This chain uses TRBV7-9 with TRBJ2-7, with a tentative D call TRBD1 (5 bases). Trimming cost V 1 base and J 6 bases, with 10 bases left between them. The CDR3 runs 13 residues. Germline CDR1 reads SEHNR; CDR2 reads FQNEAQ (reference sequence). Here the CDR3 reads CASSLGGALEQYF. CDR3 sequence (DNA): TGTGCCAGCAGCTTAGGTGGGGCGCTCGAGCAGTACTTC.

This clone was detected only a few times. This chain links TRBV11-2 with TRBJ1-2; TRBD1 might be the D (6 bases). The CDR3 contains 12 residues. The germline CDR1 and CDR2 sequences are SGHAT and FQNNGV. V gave up 4 bases and J gave up 8 bases, with 11 bases separating them. CDR3 sequence reads: CASSSDRRGYTF. The CDR3, as DNA: TGTGCCAGCAGCTCAGACAGGAGGGGCTACACCTTC.

This sequence joins TRBV13 and TRBJ2-4, with D tentatively TRBD1 (6 bases). The CDR3 runs to 14 residues. V was cut by 3 bases and J by 8 bases, with 14 bases left in between. CDR1 is PRHDT and CDR2 is FYEKMQ in the germline V gene (reference sequence). The CDR3 spells CASSLKGGGDIQYF. DNA for the CDR3: TGTGCCAGCAGCTTGAAGGGTGGGGGCGACATTCAGTACTTC.

This rearrangement joins TRBV5-1 to TRBJ1-1; D call uncertain. Germline CDR1 is SGHRS and CDR2 is YFSETQ. The V end lost 0 bases, the J end lost 1 base, and 7 bases lay between the germline ends. The CDR3 is 14 residues long. The chain's CDR3 is CASSLANPNTEAFF. The CDR3 DNA reads as TGCGCCAGCAGCTTGGCCAATCCGAACACTGAAGCTTTCTTT.

This rearrangement joins TRBV6-5 to TRBJ2-7, with 7 bases matching TRBD1. Per germline, CDR1 MNHEY and CDR2 SVGAGI. The CDR3 loop spans 13 amino acids. Unmatched junction bases numbered 4, after V lost 5 bases and J lost 3 bases. The CDR3 nucleotides are TGTGCCAGCAGTAGGACAGGTAACTACGAGCAGTACTTC. It codes for CASSRTGNYEQYF.

This chain uses TRBV5-4 with TRBJ2-7, with 7 bases aligning to TRBD1. The CDR3 is 13 residues long. Trimming removed 4 bases from V and 5 bases from J; junction bases left unmatched: 6. Per germline, CDR1 SGHNT and CDR2 YYREEE (reference sequence). CDR3 DNA sequence: TGTGCCAGCAGCATACAGGGGTTCCACGAGCAGTACTTC. It yields the protein CASSIQGFHEQYF.

V is TRBV5-1 and J is TRBJ2-3, with a tentative D call TRBD1 (5 bases). The CDR3 length is 13 residues. The V gene's germline CDR1 is SGHRS and CDR2 YFSETQ. Deletions cut 3 bases from V and 5 bases from J, with 10 bases between. The CDR3 protein is CASSSPGQDTQYF. CDR3 DNA: TGCGCCAGCAGCTCCCCAGGGCAAGATACGCAGTATTTT.

The rearrangement links TRBV12-3 or TRBV12-4 to TRBJ2-5; possible D gene TRBD1, 5 bases. The CDR3 is 12 residues long. Trimming shortened V by 6 bases and J by 4 bases, and 9 bases separated the two germline ends. The DNA for the CDR3 is TGTGCCAGCAGCAGGGAAGCAGAGACCCAGTACTTC. Amino acids: CASSREAETQYF.

This chain links TRBV7-9 with TRBJ2-7, with 8 positions matching TRBD1. Per germline, CDR1 SEHNR and CDR2 FQNEAQ (reference sequence). V lost 5 bases and J lost 2; bases outside the gene matches: 8. The CDR3 runs to 15 residues. CDR3 DNA sequence: TGTGCCAGCAGCGACCCCGGGACAGGCCCCTACGAGCAGTACTTC. This translates into CASSDPGTGPYEQYF.

The gene calls are TRBV6-5 and TRBJ2-7; tentative D call: TRBD1 (5 bases). The CDR3 consists of 13 residues. Trimming removed 6 bases at V and 2 bases at J, with 11 bases between. Germline CDR1 is MNHEY and CDR2 is SVGAGI. CDR3: CASRSDNTYEQYF. The CDR3 DNA sequence: TGTGCCAGCAGGTCGGACAATACCTACGAGCAGTACTTC.

The J gene is TRBJ1-6, the V gene TRBV15; D is unresolved. The germline CDR1 and CDR2 sequences are LNHNV and YYDKDF (reference sequence). Trimming cost V 3 bases and J 7 bases, with 13 bases left between them. CDR3 size: 15 residues. The CDR3 region has the DNA TGTGCCACCAGCAGGGAGAAAGGAGAAAATTCACCCCTCCACTTT. The encoded protein is CATSREKGENSPLHF.

The chain has TRBV19 and TRBJ1-4; D is undetermined. This CDR3 is 13 amino acids long. The V and J ends lost 0 bases and 7 bases respectively, with 6 bases between them. Germline V gene lookup returns CDR1 LNHDA and CDR2 SQIVND (reference sequence). This CDR3 is CASSIDAGEKLFF. The CDR3 DNA follows: TGTGCCAGTAGTATAGACGCGGGTGAAAAACTGTTTTTT.

This clone showed up just a few times. The chain carries TRBV5-4 and TRBJ2-7; maybe TRBD2 (6 bases). The CDR3 loop spans 14 amino acids. CDR1 is SGHNT, CDR2 YYREEE, per germline (reference sequence). V shed 1 base and J shed 6 bases, with 14 bases lying between them. Here the CDR3 reads CASSLTGGRGEQYF. CDR3 in DNA: TGTGCCAGCAGCTTGACCGGGGGAAGGGGCGAGCAGTACTTC.

This chain links TRBV10-3 with TRBJ1-2; possible D gene TRBD1, 5 bases. This CDR3 has 16 residues. V lost 3 bases and J 3 bases, leaving 17 bases between the germline ends. The germline CDR1 and CDR2 sequences are ENHRY and SYGVKD. CDR3 in DNA: TGTGCCATCAGTGACTCGATCGGCAGGGTCGACTATGGCTACACCTTC. Its protein is CAISDSIGRVDYGYTF.

The chain combines TRBV28 with TRBJ1-3; 9 bases are a match to TRBD1. Germline loops: CDR1 MDHEN, CDR2 SYDVKM. The CDR3 has 15 residues. The junction had 4 bases not matched to a gene; V was cut back by 0 bases and J by 7 bases. The CDR3 reads CASSLWGQGGNTIYF. The CDR3 DNA is TGTGCCAGCAGTTTATGGGGACAGGGTGGGAACACCATATATTTT.

This sequence joins TRBV21-1 and TRBJ1-4; TRBD1 was called by the table and not checked on the DNA. TRBV21-1 constitutes a pseudogene. CDR3 length: 15 residues. CDR3: CASSPLTPTGEKLFF. The DNA of the CDR3 is TGTGCCAGCAGCCCCCTCACCCCAACAGGGGAAAAACTGTTTTTT.

The chain has TRBV11-2 and TRBJ2-6; tentative D call: TRBD1 (6 bases). This CDR3 is built from 17 residues. Germline CDR1 SGHAT, CDR2 FQNNGV. V lost 3 bases, J lost 4 bases, and 16 bases lay in between. Here the CDR3 DNA reads TGTGCCAGCAGCTTTCTACAGGGTCCCTTAGGGGCCAACGTCCTGACTTTC. Translating it yields CASSFLQGPLGANVLTF.

The CDR3 reads CASSQVVARGEKLFF. CDR3 DNA sequence: TGTGCCAGCAGTCAAGTGGTAGCCAGGGGTGAAAAACTGTTTTTT. The J gene is TRBJ1-4, the V gene TRBV11-2; tentatively, D is TRBD1 (6 bases). This CDR3 is 15 amino acids long. V lost 6 bases and J 7 bases, leaving 18 bases between the germline ends. CDR1 and CDR2 from the germline V gene are SGHAT and FQNNGV.

The chain has TRBV5-1 and TRBJ1-4; 9 nucleotides match TRBD1. V trimming: 0 bases; J trimming: 8 bases; junction bases outside the gene matches: 11. CDR1 and CDR2 from the germline V gene are SGHRS and YFSETQ. The CDR3 runs 17 residues. The CDR3 DNA sequence: TGCGCCAGCAGCTTGGACCTCGCCGGGACAGGGTCCGAAAAACTGTTTTTT. As protein: CASSLDLAGTGSEKLFF.

The chain has TRBV6-5 and TRBJ2-5, with 7 bases lining up with TRBD2. The CDR3 contains 15 residues. The V gene's germline CDR1 is MNHEY and CDR2 SVGAGI. V lost 2 bases to trimming and J lost 9 bases; unmatched junction nucleotides: 12. For the CDR3, the DNA is TGTGCCAGCAGTTACACCCCGACTAGCCGAGGGCCCCAGTACTTC. Its protein is CASSYTPTSRGPQYF.

J is TRBJ1-2 and V is TRBV28; D might be TRBD1 (5 bases). V lost 6 bases and J 1 base, leaving 15 bases between the germline ends. CDR1 and CDR2 from the germline V gene are MDHEN and SYDVKM. CDR3 length equals 15 residues. For the CDR3, the DNA is TGTGCCAGCAGCTTACTCCTGACAGTTAACTATGGCTACACCTTC. Translated, it gives CASSLLLTVNYGYTF.

The chain has TRBV2 and TRBJ1-4; D might be TRBD1 (5 bases). Germline V gene data show CDR1 as SNHLY and CDR2 as FYNNEI. Trimming pared 7 bases from V and 0 bases from J, leaving 9 bases between. The length of the CDR3 is 14 residues. This chain's CDR3 is CASNRQPTNEKLFF. The CDR3 DNA is TGTGCCAGCAACCGACAGCCAACTAATGAAAAACTGTTTTTT.

V usage is TRBV10-3 and J usage is TRBJ1-2; TRBD1 matches at 8 bases. This CDR3 is built from 16 residues. Germline V gene sequence: CDR1 ENHRY, CDR2 SYGVKD. V lost 7 bases and J lost 0; bases outside the gene matches: 10. CDR3 protein: CAITPTGEKTNYGYTF. CDR3 DNA sequence: TGTGCCATCACCCCGACAGGGGAAAAGACTAACTATGGCTACACCTTC.

The J gene is TRBJ2-3, the V gene TRBV30, with TRBD2 identical over 9 bases. There are 17 residues in the CDR3. With 1 base clipped from V and 2 bases from J, the junction kept 10 bases outside the gene matches. Germline V lookup: CDR1 GTSNPN, CDR2 SVGIG (reference sequence). Here the CDR3 DNA reads TGTGCCTGGAGTGGGCGACTAGCGGACCCGTTCACAGATACGCAGTATTTT. Amino acids: CAWSGRLADPFTDTQYF.

The V and J genes are TRBV5-1 and TRBJ2-5; D might be TRBD1 (6 bases). The CDR3 is made up of 14 amino acids. V lost 3 bases and J lost 3, with 12 bases in between. In germline, CDR1 is SGHRS, CDR2 YFSETQ. The CDR3 here is CASSSSGTKETQYF. The CDR3 DNA reads TGCGCCAGCAGCTCTTCCGGGACAAAAGAGACCCAGTACTTC.

This chain links TRBV5-5 with TRBJ2-7, with 7 nucleotides matching TRBD1. This CDR3 region has 14 residues. CDR1 and CDR2 (germline): SGHKS, YYEKEE (reference sequence). The V and J ends lost 3 bases and 3 bases, in that order; junction bases with no gene match: 6. The CDR3 loop is CASSSGTANYEQYF. DNA for the CDR3: TGTGCCAGCAGCTCCGGGACAGCAAACTACGAGCAGTACTTC.

The V gene is TRBV5-5, the J gene TRBJ1-1; D is possibly TRBD1 (6 bases). The germline gives CDR1 SGHKS, CDR2 YYEKEE (reference sequence). There are 13 residues in the CDR3. V was clipped by 1 base and J by 7 bases, with 11 bases between them. The CDR3 here is CASSLRAGDEAFF. CDR3 DNA: TGTGCCAGCAGCTTGCGGGCAGGGGATGAAGCTTTCTTT.